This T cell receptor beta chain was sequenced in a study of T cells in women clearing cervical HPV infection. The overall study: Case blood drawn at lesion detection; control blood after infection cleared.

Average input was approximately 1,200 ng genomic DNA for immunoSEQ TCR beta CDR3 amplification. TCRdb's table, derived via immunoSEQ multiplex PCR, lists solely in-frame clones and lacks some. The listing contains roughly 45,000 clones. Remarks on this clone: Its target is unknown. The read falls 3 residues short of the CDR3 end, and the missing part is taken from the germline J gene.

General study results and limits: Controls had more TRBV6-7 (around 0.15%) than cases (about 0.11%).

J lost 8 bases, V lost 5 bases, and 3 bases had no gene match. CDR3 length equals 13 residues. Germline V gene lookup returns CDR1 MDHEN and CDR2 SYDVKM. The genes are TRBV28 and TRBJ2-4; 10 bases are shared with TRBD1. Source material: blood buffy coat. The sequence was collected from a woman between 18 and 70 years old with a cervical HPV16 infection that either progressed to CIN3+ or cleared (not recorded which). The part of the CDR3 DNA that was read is TGTGCCAGCAGTCGGGACAGGGGAGACATT. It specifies CASSRDRGDI. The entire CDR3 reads CASSRDRGDIQYF.